Listed here are 27 T cell receptor beta chains from one sample, sequenced in a study of lymphopenia after photon versus proton radiotherapy. Clones were sequenced by immunoSEQ multiplex PCR, and TCRdb holds only the in-frame ones, with some missing. This sample has approximately 35,000 clones; approximately 87% occur once, and the top ten carry 6.8%. Specimen: peripheral blood, collected from a patient treated with photon-based radiotherapy. Source of these receptors: a woman in her 50s with pancreatic cancer.

V usage is TRBV5-4 and J usage is TRBJ2-1; the D is unclear. Germline V lookup: CDR1 SGHNT, CDR2 YYREEE (reference sequence). Trimming shortened V by 4 bases and J by 4 bases, and 15 bases separated the two germline ends. The CDR3 runs 15 residues. The CDR3 DNA sequence: TGTGCCAGCAGCCAGTCGGCTCTATTATACAATGAGCAGTTCTTC. It specifies CASSQSALLYNEQFF.

The V call is TRBV7-9, the J call TRBJ2-7; TRBD1 matches 9 bases. From germline, CDR1 is SEHNR and CDR2 FQNEAQ (reference sequence). J was trimmed by 2 bases and V by 5 bases; bases with no gene match: 13. The CDR3 runs 17 residues. CDR3 in amino acids: CASSPSTGGKGPYEQYF. The DNA for the CDR3 is TGTGCCAGCAGCCCGTCGACAGGGGGTAAAGGTCCCTACGAGCAGTACTTC.

This clone was counted a single time. The genes are TRBV27 and TRBJ2-6, with 7 positions matching TRBD1. CDR1 is MNHEY, CDR2 SMNVEV, per germline (reference sequence). The CDR3 contains 16 residues. J gave up 3 bases and V 5 bases, and 7 bases lay outside the gene matches. CDR3: CASSPNRGGGANVLTF. In DNA form, the CDR3 reads TGTGCCAGCAGTCCCAACAGGGGTGGTGGGGCCAACGTCCTGACTTTC.

The chain employs TRBV18 and TRBJ1-5; no reliable D call. CDR1 KGHSH and CDR2 LQKENI come from the germline V gene. The germline V and J ends were trimmed by 5 bases and 2 bases, with 13 bases remaining between them. CDR3 length: 15 residues. The CDR3 DNA sequence: TGTGCCAGCTCATCGCCGGACCTTGGCAATCAGCCCCAGCATTTT. Translation gives CASSSPDLGNQPQHF.

The rearrangement joins TRBV29-1 to TRBJ2-2; 8 positions agree with TRBD1. Germline values: CDR1 SQVTM, CDR2 ANQGSEA. This CDR3 is built from 14 residues. V lost 4 bases to trimming and J lost 9 bases; unmatched junction nucleotides: 10. CDR3 loop: CSVGGQGTSRELFF. The DNA for the CDR3 is TGCAGCGTTGGAGGACAGGGAACGTCCCGGGAGCTGTTTTTT.

In DNA, the CDR3 is TGTGCCAGCAGTTGGACTCAGGGGGATACGCAGTATTTT. As protein: CASSWTQGDTQYF. The chain is built from TRBV6-6 and TRBJ2-3; TRBD1 is a possible D gene (6 bases). CDR3 length: 13 residues. V gave up 4 bases and J gave up 6 bases, with 11 bases separating them. CDR1 and CDR2 (germline): MNHNY, SVGAGI (reference sequence).

About this clone itself: One end of the junction is discordant with germline, which a read error may explain. The chain carries TRBV7-9 and TRBJ2-7; perhaps D is TRBD1 or TRBD2 (5 bases each). The CDR3 is 14 amino acids. CDR1 is SEHNR and CDR2 is FQNEAQ in the germline V gene (reference sequence). The CDR3 protein is CASSSERGTSAISF. The CDR3 nucleotides are TGTGCCAGCAGCTCCGAGCGTGGGACCTCAGCGATATCGTTC.

The V gene is TRBV5-4, the J gene TRBJ2-3; D unclear. V was trimmed by 1 base and J by 8 bases, leaving 8 bases between them. Germline loops: CDR1 SGHNT, CDR2 YYREEE (reference sequence). The CDR3 totals 12 residues. In DNA form, the CDR3 reads TGTGCCAGCAGCTTGTTCGGCGCTACGCAGTATTTT. Amino acids: CASSLFGATQYF. The variable domain in full, with the rest retrieved from reference TRBV5-4 and TRBJ2-3, is ETGVTQSPTHLIKTRGQQVTLRCSSQSGHNTVSWYQQALGQGPQFIFQYYREEENGRGNFPPRFSGLQFPNYSSELNVNALELDDSALYLCASSLFGATQYFGPGTRLTVL.

The chain employs TRBV9 and TRBJ1-3, with a tentative D call TRBD1 (5 bases). Germline CDR1 is SGDLS and CDR2 is YYNGEE. This CDR3 has 17 residues. The V gene lost 0 bases and the J gene lost 4 bases, with 17 bases spanning the gap. The CDR3 region has the DNA TGTGCCAGCAGCGTAGAGGACGGGGGGAGGACAGGAAACACCATATATTTT. This encodes CASSVEDGGRTGNTIYF.

J is TRBJ1-1 and V is TRBV7-9, with TRBD1 matching over 7 bases. The CDR3 loop spans 16 amino acids. In germline, CDR1 is SEHNR, CDR2 FQNEAQ (reference sequence). The V gene end was trimmed by 7 bases and the J gene end by 7 bases; junction bases not matched to a gene: 18. For the CDR3, the DNA is TGTGCCAGCAACGTACAGGGGCCCAGGGCCCAATTTGAAGCTTTCTTT. Amino acids: CASNVQGPRAQFEAFF.

This clone was observed a single time. This chain connects TRBV28 to TRBJ2-7, with 9 bases fitting TRBD2. The CDR3 runs to 17 residues. Germline V gene lookup returns CDR1 MDHEN and CDR2 SYDVKM. Trimming took 2 bases from V and 12 from J; bases not matched to a gene: 20. The CDR3 loop is CASSLLPRGGGRVLWYF. The CDR3 bases are TGTGCCAGCAGTTTACTTCCCCGTGGAGGCGGGAGGGTCCTCTGGTACTTC.

The V gene is TRBV4-1, the J gene TRBJ1-6; 8 bases are shared with TRBD1. J gave up 0 bases and V 5 bases, and 12 bases lay outside the gene matches. CDR3 length: 19 residues. Per the germline V gene, CDR1 is MGHRA and CDR2 is YSYEKL. In DNA form, the CDR3 reads TGCGCCAGCAGCACATCCTGGACAGGGTTGACCTCCTATAATTCACCCCTCCACTTT. It translates to CASSTSWTGLTSYNSPLHF.

This clone has more than one count but fewer than ten. V usage is TRBV11-3 and J usage is TRBJ1-1; 11 bases match TRBD1. This CDR3 comprises 17 residues. With V trimmed by 1 base and J by 3 bases, 7 bases remained unmatched. Germline V gives CDR1 SGHNT, CDR2 YENEEA. Written as DNA, the CDR3 is TGTGCCAGCAGCTTAGGGGAACCGGGACAGGGGGACACTGAAGCTTTCTTT. It is translated as CASSLGEPGQGDTEAFF.

This clone was detected only once. For the CDR3, the DNA is TGTGCCGTGCCGCGCGGGGACACCATATATTTT. Translation: CAVPRGDTIYF. This chain joins TRBV7-9 and TRBJ1-3; D remains ambiguous. CDR1 and CDR2 from the germline V gene are SEHNR and FQNEAQ (reference sequence). Trimming left V 11 bases short and J 8 bases short, with 13 bases between. This CDR3 spans 11 amino acids.

The chain has TRBV19 and TRBJ2-1; D possibly matches TRBD1 or TRBD2 (5 bases each). CDR1 and CDR2 from the germline V gene are LNHDA and SQIVND (reference sequence). V was pared by 5 bases and J by 4 bases, with 12 bases between. The CDR3 is 14 amino acids. CDR3 sequence reads: CASSPRDGYNEQFF. As DNA, the CDR3 is TGTGCCAGTAGTCCCCGGGACGGGTACAATGAGCAGTTCTTC. The variable domain in full, completed from reference TRBV19 and TRBJ2-1, reads DGGITQSPKYLFRKEGQNVTLSCEQNLNHDAMYWYRQDPGQGLRLIYYSQIVNDFQKGDIAEGYSVSREKKESFPLTVTSAQKNPTAFYLCASSPRDGYNEQFFGPGTRLTVL.

This chain connects TRBV29-1 to TRBJ1-2; no firm D call. Trimming left V 1 base short and J 1 base short, with 10 bases between. CDR3 length: 14 amino acids. Germline values: CDR1 SQVTM, CDR2 ANQGSEA. CDR3 in amino acids: CSVEGSDGNYGYTF. In DNA, the CDR3 is TGCAGCGTTGAAGGTAGCGACGGTAACTATGGCTACACCTTC.

This chain joins TRBV28 and TRBJ1-5; D not resolved. The germline V gene has CDR1 MDHEN and CDR2 SYDVKM. Trimming cost V 7 bases and J 4 bases, with 20 bases left between them. The CDR3 is 16 residues long. CDR3 loop: CASTSNRAIKNQPQHF. In nucleotides, the CDR3 is TGTGCCAGCACCTCCAACCGGGCGATAAAGAATCAGCCCCAGCATTTT.

A single count supports this clone. The rearrangement joins TRBV28 to TRBJ2-4; D could derive from TRBD1 or TRBD2 (6 bases each). Trimming took 3 bases from V and 0 from J, leaving 12 bases between them. Germline V gene data show CDR1 as MDHEN and CDR2 as SYDVKM. There are 16 residues in the CDR3. CDR3 DNA sequence: TGTGCCAGCAGTTTCTCGGGGGCCCGAGCCAAAAACATTCAGTACTTC. Its protein is CASSFSGARAKNIQYF.

The CDR3 DNA sequence: TGTGCCAGCAGCCCGACCTCTGGAAACACCATATATTTT. It encodes CASSPTSGNTIYF. The rearrangement links TRBV7-8 to TRBJ1-3; no reliable D call. The V end was cut by 5 bases, the J end by 0 bases, with 5 bases between. CDR3 length: 13 residues. Germline lookup yields CDR1 SGHVS and CDR2 FQNEAQ.

The V call is TRBV15, the J call TRBJ1-1; no firm D call. The CDR3 has 14 amino acids. V was trimmed by 0 bases and J by 4 bases, leaving 9 bases between them. The germline V gene encodes CDR1 LNHNV and CDR2 YYDKDF (reference sequence). CDR3 DNA: TGTGCCACCAGCAGAGACATGGCAGCCACTGAAGCTTTCTTT. Protein: CATSRDMAATEAFF.

The V gene is TRBV5-1, the J gene TRBJ2-5; 8 bases line up with TRBD1. Germline V gene data show CDR1 as SGHRS and CDR2 as YFSETQ. The CDR3 length is 14 residues. The J segment lost 3 bases and the V segment lost 2 bases, leaving 3 bases of the junction unmatched. The CDR3 DNA follows: TGCGCCAGCAGCTTTGGACAGGGCGAAGAGACCCAGTACTTC. It encodes CASSFGQGEETQYF.

In DNA, the CDR3 is TGTGCCAGCAGCTACCCAGGGACTAGCTTCTCTAGCACAGATACGCAGTATTTT. This codes for CASSYPGTSFSSTDTQYF. This chain links TRBV28 with TRBJ2-3; 9 bases fit TRBD2. This CDR3 region has 18 residues. After removal of 6 bases from V and 0 bases from J, the junction contained 13 bases not matched to a gene. Germline V gene lookup returns CDR1 MDHEN and CDR2 SYDVKM.

The V gene is TRBV10-2, the J gene TRBJ2-7; weak D call: TRBD2 (6 bases). The CDR3 loop spans 15 amino acids. CDR1 and CDR2 from the germline V gene are WSHSY and SAAADI. Trimming removed 6 bases from V and 6 bases from J, with 21 bases in between. CDR3 amino acids: CASSQLAPYQVEQYF. DNA for the CDR3: TGCGCCAGCAGCCAACTAGCTCCCTACCAGGTCGAGCAGTACTTC.

V usage is TRBV7-3 and J usage is TRBJ2-2; D remains unclear. V was cut by 4 bases and J by 2 bases, with 17 bases left in between. The CDR3 consists of 17 residues. Germline loops: CDR1 SGHTA, CDR2 FQGTGA. The chain's CDR3 is CASSSPPGGLNTGELFF. The CDR3 nucleotides are TGTGCCAGCAGCTCCCCCCCGGGTGGGCTCAACACCGGGGAGCTGTTTTTT.

The V and J genes are TRBV11-3 and TRBJ1-2; unclear D gene. CDR1 is SGHNT and CDR2 is YENEEA in the germline V gene. With 9 bases removed from V and 4 bases from J, the gap between germline ends came to 33 bases. The CDR3 spans 19 residues. The chain's CDR3 is CASHGKDPLAGAWAYGYTF. Here the CDR3 DNA reads TGTGCCAGTCATGGCAAGGATCCACTGGCAGGCGCCTGGGCCTATGGCTACACCTTC.

The J gene is TRBJ1-4, the V gene TRBV6-6; D possibly corresponds to TRBD1 (6 bases). CDR3 length: 16 amino acids. V lost 5 bases, J lost 6 bases, and 19 bases lay in between. Germline loops: CDR1 MNHNY, CDR2 SVGAGI (reference sequence). CDR3 protein: CASSGQPVASDEKLFF. CDR3 nucleotides: TGTGCCAGCAGTGGACAGCCGGTTGCAAGCGATGAAAAACTGTTTTTT.

CDR3 loop: CSVNRQGFYNEQFF. CDR3 sequence (DNA): TGCAGCGTAAATCGACAGGGCTTCTACAATGAGCAGTTCTTC. V and J are TRBV29-1 and TRBJ2-1, with 7 bases aligning to TRBD1. The junction had 8 bases not matched to a gene; V was cut back by 6 bases and J by 3 bases. The CDR3 runs 14 residues. Looked up from germline, CDR1 is SQVTM and CDR2 is ANQGSEA.